These 30 T cell receptor beta chains were sequenced from one sample in a study of Graves' ophthalmopathy and Graves' hyperthyroidism. For repertoire sequencing, the TCR beta CDR3 regions were amplified from RNA transcripts. An opening RT-PCR round employed HTBI primers and preceded a second-round multiplex PCR. TCRdb re-analysed the multiplex PCR reads in MiXCR, keeping a single row per CDR3 protein. The sample comprises about 620,000 distinct CDR3 sequences, about a fifth of which are singletons, and approximately 7% rests with the top ten. Sequenced input: peripheral blood. These receptors came from a woman between 18 and 29 years old with stable Graves' hyperthyroidism. Some clones in this sample may be carry-over from other donors' samples.

This clonotype was recorded many times. This chain connects TRBV6-5 to TRBJ1-5; 11 positions match TRBD1. The CDR3 totals 19 residues. After removal of 6 bases from V and 0 bases from J, the junction contained 13 bases not matched to a gene. Germline CDR1 reads MNHEY; CDR2 reads SVGAGI. The CDR3 reads CASRRRPGQGAYSNQPQHF. The CDR3, as DNA: TGTGCCAGCAGACGACGACCCGGACAGGGGGCATATAGCAATCAGCCCCAGCATTTT.

Concerning this clonotype: One base away lies a much larger clone, so this may be a sequencing read error. V and J are TRBV20-1 and TRBJ1-3; maybe TRBD1 (5 bases). In germline, CDR1 is DFQATT, CDR2 SNEGSKA (reference sequence). CDR3 length: 15 residues. DNA for the CDR3: TGCAGTGCTAGTTTCGGGGGAAGCTCTGGAAACACCATATGTTTT. The encoded protein is CSASFGGSSGNTICF.

This clonotype was detected ten times or more. V usage is TRBV30 and J usage is TRBJ2-5; no clear D. CDR3 length equals 10 residues. Germline CDR1 reads GTSNPN; CDR2 reads SVGIG (reference sequence). Between the trimmed V and J ends, which lost 2 bases and 2 bases, there was a span of 0 bases. The CDR3 is CAWSQETQYF. The CDR3 bases are TGTGCCTGGAGTCAAGAGACCCAGTACTTC. Looking up the rest from reference TRBV30 and TRBJ2-5 gives the full variable domain: SQTIHQWPATLVQPVGSPLSLECTVEGTSNPNLYWYRQAAGRGLQLLFYSVGIGQISSEVPQNLSASRPQDRQFILSSKKLLLSDSGFYLCAWSQETQYFGPGTRLLVL.

This rearrangement joins TRBV11-1 to TRBJ2-7; 11 positions agree with TRBD2. Per germline, CDR1 SGHAT and CDR2 FQDESV (reference sequence). The ends lost 2 bases at V and 3 bases at J; junction bases unmatched: 6. The CDR3 extends over 16 amino acids. CDR3 in DNA: TGTGCCAGCAGCTTAACGCGACTAGCGGGGAACTACGAGCAGTACTTC. Protein: CASSLTRLAGNYEQYF.

Points on this clonotype: It is likely a read error, because the conserved phenylalanine at the end of the CDR3 is missing. This chain joins TRBV12-5 and TRBJ2-5, with D uncertain. Trimming removed 7 bases from V and 1 base from J, with 7 bases in between. The CDR3 covers 12 residues. CDR1 LGHNT and CDR2 FRNRAP come from the germline V gene. The CDR3 coding sequence is TGTGCTAGTGCGATGCTCCAAGAGACCCAGTACCTC. This gives the protein CASAMLQETQYL.

The chain carries TRBV12-3 or TRBV12-4 and TRBJ2-5, with TRBD1 matching over 12 bases. V dropped 0 bases and J dropped 5; count of bases not matched to a gene: 4. The CDR3 covers 16 residues. The CDR3 DNA sequence: TGTGCCAGCAGTTTAGCCGGGACAGGGGGCTTCGAGACCCAGTACTTC. This sequence encodes CASSLAGTGGFETQYF.

This clonotype has ten or more counts. J is TRBJ1-1 and V is TRBV7-8; D unclear. The ends were cut back, 0 bases at V and 2 bases at J, with 16 bases in the middle. This CDR3 is built from 17 residues. Germline loops: CDR1 SGHVS, CDR2 FQNEAQ. The CDR3 region is CASSLAQLGRYNTEAFF. The CDR3 nucleotides read TGTGCCAGCAGCTTAGCGCAATTGGGCCGTTACAACACTGAAGCTTTCTTT.

Many counts were recorded for this clonotype. The rearrangement links TRBV30 to TRBJ1-5; D unclear. V was pared by 0 bases and J by 6 bases, with 12 bases between. The V gene's germline CDR1 is GTSNPN and CDR2 SVGIG (reference sequence). This CDR3 comprises 14 residues. DNA of the CDR3: TGTGCCTGGAGTGTACTTGGGATGAGTCAGCCCCAGCATTTT. This codes for CAWSVLGMSQPQHF.

The chain recombines TRBV28 with TRBJ2-7, with 9 bases matching TRBD2. The CDR3 sequence is 15 residues long. With 5 bases clipped from V and 6 bases from J, the junction kept 11 bases outside the gene matches. In germline, CDR1 is MDHEN, CDR2 SYDVKM. This CDR3 is CASSVLSGRALEQYF. The CDR3 DNA reads TGTGCCAGCAGTGTACTTAGCGGGAGAGCTCTCGAGCAGTACTTC.

The sample holds many counts of this clonotype. The chain links TRBV27 to TRBJ1-1; D gene uncertain. The germline CDR1 and CDR2 sequences are MNHEY and SMNVEV (reference sequence). V lost 3 bases, J lost 0 bases, and 17 bases lay in between. This CDR3 has 17 amino acids. CDR3 DNA: TGTGCCAGCAGTTTTTCGGTGGGCAGGACTTTGAACACTGAAGCTTTCTTT. It codes for CASSFSVGRTLNTEAFF.

This clonotype was seen a few times. V is TRBV25-1 and J is TRBJ2-2, with a tentative D call TRBD2 (5 bases). Germline CDR1 and CDR2: MGHDK and SYGVNS. Trimming cost V 4 bases and J 3 bases, with 15 bases left between them. CDR3 size: 16 residues. The CDR3 region has the DNA TGTGCCAGCAGTGGAACTAAGACTACGGACACCGGGGAGCTGTTTTTT. The encoded protein is CASSGTKTTDTGELFF.

Points on this clonotype: This is likely a read error, given that the CDR3 carries no conserved phenylalanine or tryptophan at its end. This rearrangement joins TRBV7-9 to TRBJ1-1; D remains ambiguous. This CDR3 region has 14 residues. V lost 2 bases, J lost 1 base, and 8 bases lay in between. Per germline, CDR1 SEHNR and CDR2 FQNEAQ (reference sequence). CDR3 sequence: CASSLSPGNTEAFL. The CDR3 region has the DNA TGTGCCAGCAGCTTATCCCCCGGGAACACTGAAGCTTTCCTT.

The rearrangement joins TRBV4-1 to TRBJ2-5; 11 bases agree with TRBD2. Germline V CDR1 and CDR2: MGHRA, YSYEKL. J lost 0 bases, V lost 0 bases, and 9 bases had no gene match. The CDR3 is 19 amino acids. DNA for the CDR3: TGCGCCAGCAGCCAAGATATTCGACTAGCGGGAAGGTACCAAGAGACCCAGTACTTC. It codes for CASSQDIRLAGRYQETQYF.

In its sample, this clonotype was seen many times. The chain links TRBV20-1 to TRBJ1-6; TRBD1 matches at 9 bases. CDR3 size: 15 residues. Trimming removed 2 bases from V and 9 bases from J; junction bases left unmatched: 8. CDR1 DFQATT and CDR2 SNEGSKA come from the germline V gene (reference sequence). CDR3 coding DNA: TGCAGTGCTAGATTGGGGACAGGGCTCTCTTCACCCCTCCACTTT. It specifies CSARLGTGLSSPLHF.

The sample holds many counts of this clonotype. The chain carries TRBV15 and TRBJ1-1; D may be TRBD1 (5 bases). This CDR3 contains 13 residues. Germline values: CDR1 LNHNV, CDR2 YYDKDF (reference sequence). V was pared by 6 bases and J by 0 bases, with 8 bases between. The CDR3 nucleotides are TGTGCCACCAGTTCGGGGGTGAACACTGAAGCTTTCTTT. It translates to CATSSGVNTEAFF.

As concerns this clonotype: With a much larger clone just one base away, this may be a read error. The V gene is TRBV7-2, the J gene TRBJ2-4, with D maybe TRBD1 (5 bases). Germline loops: CDR1 SGHTA, CDR2 FQGNSA. CDR3 length equals 15 residues. CDR3 DNA sequence: TGTGCCAGCAGCTTATCGCGGACACTTAAAAACATTCATTACTTC. Protein product: CASSLSRTLKNIHYF. Full variable domain (missing parts from reference TRBV7-2 and TRBJ2-4): GAGVSQSPSNKVTEKGKDVELRCDPISGHTALYWYRQSLGQGLEFLIYFQGNSAPDKSGLPSDRFSAERTGGSVSTLTIQRTQQEDSAVYLCASSLSRTLKNIHYFGAGTRLSVL.

Ten or more counts support this clonotype. The rearrangement joins TRBV6-2 or TRBV6-3 to TRBJ2-2, with D hard to call. This CDR3 has 14 residues. Germline-derived CDR1 and CDR2 are MNHEY and SVGEGT. Trimming took off 0 bases at V and 9 bases at J, with 11 bases between the two ends. The CDR3 DNA sequence: TGTGCCAGCAGTTACTCGAACCCTACTAGGGAGCTGTTTTTT. This codes for CASSYSNPTRELFF.

The V and J genes are TRBV7-9 and TRBJ2-7, with 10 nucleotides matching TRBD2. This CDR3 region has 15 residues. The J segment lost 2 bases and the V segment lost 7 bases, leaving 8 bases of the junction unmatched. Germline assignment: CDR1 SEHNR and CDR2 FQNEAQ (reference sequence). In DNA form, the CDR3 reads TGTGCCAGCAACACCCCTAGCGGGGGCCCCTACGAGCAGTACTTC. Translation gives CASNTPSGGPYEQYF.

The J gene is TRBJ2-7, the V gene TRBV27; D perhaps matches TRBD1 (7 bases). CDR1 and CDR2 (germline): MNHEY, SMNVEV (reference sequence). The CDR3 runs 15 residues. The V end lost 6 bases, the J end lost 8 bases, and 23 bases lay between the germline ends. The CDR3 is CASSPLGGQYGKQYF. CDR3 DNA: TGTGCCAGCAGCCCACTCGGGGGACAGTATGGGAAGCAGTACTTC.

This clonotype was picked up a small number of times. The J gene is TRBJ2-7, the V gene TRBV7-9; the match to TRBD1 covers 7 bases. Germline V lookup: CDR1 SEHNR, CDR2 FQNEAQ (reference sequence). Losses at the gene ends were 2 bases for V and 2 bases for J; bases not matched to a gene: 3. This CDR3 is built from 14 residues. CDR3 sequence reads: CASSLTTGAYEQYF. The CDR3, as DNA: TGTGCCAGCAGCTTAACCACAGGGGCCTACGAGCAGTACTTC.

This clonotype occurred many times. The chain carries TRBV6-1 and TRBJ2-7, with 12 bases identical to TRBD2. This CDR3 spans 16 amino acids. The V gene end was trimmed by 7 bases and the J gene end by 3 bases; junction bases not matched to a gene: 10. Germline assignment: CDR1 MNHNS and CDR2 SASEGT. The CDR3 protein is CASIPGLAGPSYEQYF. For the CDR3, the DNA is TGTGCCAGCATTCCAGGACTAGCGGGACCTAGCTACGAGCAGTACTTC.

There are many counts of this clonotype. The chain carries TRBV5-1 and TRBJ2-5; 11 positions agree with TRBD2. CDR3 length equals 15 residues. Germline trimming cut 4 bases from V and 2 bases from J; bases unmatched to any gene: 4. Germline V gene sequence: CDR1 SGHRS, CDR2 YFSETQ. The CDR3 bases are TGCGCCAGCAGCATCGGGACTAGCGGACAAGAGACCCAGTACTTC. It encodes CASSIGTSGQETQYF.

There are many counts of this clonotype. The V and J genes are TRBV20-1 and TRBJ1-1, with D tentatively TRBD1 (5 bases). In germline, CDR1 is DFQATT, CDR2 SNEGSKA (reference sequence). The CDR3 runs 12 residues. V was cut by 1 base and J by 5 bases, with 8 bases left in between. CDR3 amino acids: CSARVGETEAFF. The CDR3 nucleotides are TGCAGTGCTAGAGTAGGGGAGACTGAAGCTTTCTTT.

The sample holds many counts of this clonotype. The J gene is TRBJ2-4, the V gene TRBV28, with D uncertain. V lost 3 bases and J 9 bases, leaving 12 bases between the germline ends. CDR1 is MDHEN, CDR2 SYDVKM, per germline. The CDR3 runs 13 residues. CDR3 sequence: CASSLATLGIQYF. The CDR3 DNA follows: TGTGCCAGCAGTTTGGCCACCCTGGGCATTCAGTACTTC.

The table lists this clonotype with many counts. This sequence joins TRBV20-1 and TRBJ2-7; 7 nucleotides agree with TRBD2. CDR3 length equals 15 residues. In germline, CDR1 is DFQATT, CDR2 SNEGSKA (reference sequence). The V and J ends lost 0 bases and 4 bases, in that order; junction bases with no gene match: 9. CDR3 amino acids: CSARESAGASYEQYF. DNA for the CDR3: TGCAGTGCTAGAGAATCGGCGGGAGCGTCATACGAGCAGTACTTC.

Ten or more counts support this clonotype. The rearrangement uses TRBV7-8 and TRBJ2-2, with D possibly being TRBD1 (6 bases). The CDR3 sequence is 15 residues long. V lost 2 bases and J 5 bases, leaving 12 bases between the germline ends. From germline, CDR1 is SGHVS and CDR2 FQNEAQ. This chain's CDR3 is CASSLQGTGTGELFF. The CDR3 DNA reads TGTGCCAGCAGCTTACAGGGGACGGGGACCGGGGAGCTGTTTTTT.

The chain has TRBV5-1 and TRBJ1-1; the D is unclear. This CDR3 is built from 16 residues. The germline gives CDR1 SGHRS, CDR2 YFSETQ. Between the trimmed V and J ends, which lost 1 base and 1 base, there was a span of 14 bases. The CDR3 DNA sequence: TGCGCCAGCAGCTTGTTAGCAGAGCCACCGAACACTGAAGCTTTCTTT. Its translation: CASSLLAEPPNTEAFF.

This clonotype came up many times. The V and J genes are TRBV5-1 and TRBJ1-2; tentative D call: TRBD1 (6 bases). Trimming cost V 2 bases and J 1 base, with 15 bases left between them. The CDR3 extends over 16 amino acids. Germline lookup yields CDR1 SGHRS and CDR2 YFSETQ. The CDR3 nucleotides read TGCGCCAGCAGCTTAGCGGCAGGGGCGCTTAACTATGGCTACACCTTC. It translates to CASSLAAGALNYGYTF.

This sequence joins TRBV5-1 and TRBJ2-2; the D is unclear. V lost 0 bases and J lost 0, with 9 bases in between. Germline CDR1 is SGHRS and CDR2 is YFSETQ. The CDR3 loop spans 16 amino acids. CDR3 sequence: CASSLGTSPNTGELFF. The CDR3 DNA is TGCGCCAGCAGCTTGGGGACCTCACCGAACACCGGGGAGCTGTTTTTT. The variable domain in full, completed from reference TRBV5-1 and TRBJ2-2, reads KAGVTQTPRYLIKTRGQQVTLSCSPISGHRSVSWYQQTPGQGLQFLFEYFSETQRNKGNFPGRFSGRQFSNSRSEMNVSTLELGDSALYLCASSLGTSPNTGELFFGEGSRLTVL.

This clonotype occurred many times. This sequence joins TRBV3-1 and TRBJ1-2, with 10 bases aligning to TRBD1. Germline V gene lookup returns CDR1 LGHDT and CDR2 YNNKEL (reference sequence). The CDR3 has 15 amino acids. The V segment lost 1 base and the J segment 7 bases; nucleotides outside the gene matches: 6. The CDR3 is CASSQGTGGFSGYTF. For the CDR3, the DNA is TGTGCCAGCAGCCAAGGGACAGGGGGTTTCTCTGGCTACACCTTC.